These T cell receptor beta chains were read from a single sample in a study of cytomegalovirus exposure and HLA in healthy donors. Data came from immunoSEQ multiplex PCR; TCRdb stores just in-frame clones and leaves some out. The sample holds tens of thousands of clones, roughly 65% seen once. Specimen: PBMCs. All receptors derive from a male donor in good health and CMV-seropositive. Both conserved end residues are part of each CDR3. D genes are given only for firm matches. The size field is filled for only some rows; it gives once, few, many or a size class.

v_call,j_call,d_call,clone_size,cdr3_aa,cdr3_nt
TRBV5-1,TRBJ2-1,-,-,CASSLAGINNEQFF,TGCGCCAGCAGCTTGGCAGGGATCAACAATGAGCAGTTCTTC
TRBV5-6,TRBJ2-7,TRBD1,medium-sized,CASSLGSGTGSYEQYF,TGTGCCAGCAGCTTGGGATCCGGGACAGGGTCCTACGAGCAGTACTTC
TRBV9,TRBJ2-7,TRBD1,-,CASSGGQGPYEQYF,TGTGCCAGCAGCGGGGGACAGGGTCCCTACGAGCAGTACTTC
TRBV11-3,TRBJ1-5,TRBD1,-,CASSSRGPDSNQPQHF,TGTGCCAGCAGCTCGAGGGGGCCGGATAGCAATCAGCCCCAGCATTTT
TRBV5-1,TRBJ2-7,-,-,CASSLNHRVGEQYF,TGCGCCAGCAGCTTGAATCACAGGGTAGGCGAGCAGTACTTC
TRBV6-5,TRBJ1-1,-,-,CASSYPRGVKNTEAFF,TGTGCCAGCAGTTACCCACGGGGGGTTAAGAACACTGAAGCTTTCTTT
TRBV19,TRBJ2-5,-,-,CASSISPQETQYF,TGTGCCAGTAGTATCTCCCCCCAAGAGACCCAGTACTTC
TRBV7-8,TRBJ1-1,-,once,CASSLVIQGKRGTEAFF,TGTGCCAGCAGCTTAGTCATCCAGGGGAAGAGAGGGACTGAAGCTTTCTTT
TRBV18,TRBJ2-1,TRBD2,-,CASSPDTSGSGSYNEQFF,TGTGCCAGCTCACCAGATACTAGCGGGAGTGGGTCCTACAATGAGCAGTTCTTC
TRBV6-1,TRBJ2-7,-,-,CASSETGGSFYEQYF,TGTGCCAGCAGTGAGACGGGTGGGTCATTCTACGAGCAGTACTTC
TRBV19,TRBJ1-6,-,-,CASSRGQSDSPLHF,TGTGCCAGTAGTAGAGGACAGTCAGACTCACCCCTCCACTTT
TRBV5-6,TRBJ2-7,-,few,CASSLPHSYEQYF,TGTGCCAGCAGCTTGCCACACTCCTACGAGCAGTACTTC
TRBV30,TRBJ2-2,-,-,CAWSRQNTGELFF,TGTGCCTGGAGTCGACAAAACACCGGGGAGCTGTTTTTT
TRBV29-1,TRBJ2-3,TRBD2,-,CSALDAGAVDTQYF,TGCAGCGCCCTAGATGCGGGAGCAGTAGATACGCAGTATTTT
TRBV28,TRBJ2-1,TRBD2,-,CATVSSGRALEQFF,TGTGCCACCGTATCGAGCGGGAGGGCCTTGGAGCAGTTCTTC
TRBV11-1,TRBJ2-7,TRBD1,-,CASSWGQGSSYEQYF,TGTGCCAGCAGCTGGGGACAGGGAAGCTCCTACGAGCAGTACTTC
TRBV4-3,TRBJ2-2,TRBD2,-,CASSQGGVAGAGGELFF,TGCGCCAGCAGCCAAGGCGGGGTAGCGGGAGCGGGCGGGGAGCTGTTTTTT
TRBV18,TRBJ1-1,-,-,CASSPGPNTEAFF,TGTGCCAGCTCACCGGGGCCAAACACTGAAGCTTTCTTT
TRBV7-9,TRBJ2-7,-,-,CASSSTGSQREQYF,TGTGCCAGCAGCTCCACGGGGAGTCAGCGGGAGCAGTACTTC
TRBV5-4,TRBJ2-7,-,-,CASSLEGLQGTRQYF,TGTGCCAGCAGCTTGGAGGGGTTACAGGGGACTCGGCAGTACTTC
TRBV28,TRBJ2-7,TRBD2,-,CASMTSGRMVDEQYF,TGTGCCAGCATGACTAGCGGGAGAATGGTCGACGAGCAGTACTTC
TRBV7-9,TRBJ2-7,TRBD2,few,CASSNPGTSGIYEQYF,TGTGCCAGCAGCAATCCCGGGACTAGCGGGATATACGAGCAGTACTTC
TRBV4-2,TRBJ1-4,TRBD1,-,CASSQEGQGNNEKLFF,TGTGCCAGCAGCCAGGAGGGACAGGGAAATAATGAAAAACTGTTTTTT
TRBV7-2,TRBJ1-5,-,few,CASSLVAGQPQHF,TGTGCCAGCAGCTTAGTGGCGGGACAGCCCCAGCATTTT
TRBV6-1,TRBJ1-6,-,-,CASSASPGGLSPLHF,TGTGCCAGCAGTGCATCCCCCGGGGGTCTCTCACCCCTCCACTTT
TRBV27,TRBJ1-5,-,-,CASSLIRSGPQHF,TGTGCCAGCAGTTTAATCCGTTCGGGGCCCCAGCATTTT
TRBV29-1,TRBJ2-5,TRBD1,-,CSVPSRTGIETQYF,TGCAGCGTTCCCTCAAGGACAGGGATCGAGACCCAGTACTTC
TRBV9,TRBJ2-3,-,few,CASSVEGDTQYF,TGTGCCAGCAGCGTAGAGGGGGATACGCAGTATTTT
TRBV9,TRBJ2-5,-,-,CASSVEAGMGGETQYF,TGTGCCAGCAGCGTAGAGGCAGGCATGGGGGGAGAGACCCAGTACTTC
TRBV6-5,TRBJ1-2,TRBD1,-,CATAVGTGILEGYTF,TGTGCGACAGCGGTTGGGACAGGGATCCTAGAGGGCTACACCTTC
TRBV6-5,TRBJ2-7,-,few,CASSSIVSSYEQYF,TGTGCCAGCAGTTCCATAGTGAGCTCCTACGAGCAGTACTTC
TRBV7-9,TRBJ1-1,TRBD1,-,CASSYQGQLNTEAFF,TGTGCCAGCAGCTATCAGGGACAGCTGAACACTGAAGCTTTCTTT
TRBV28,TRBJ1-5,TRBD1,-,CASSLFPSGGRQPQHF,TGTGCCAGCAGTTTATTCCCCTCAGGGGGACGTCAGCCCCAGCATTTT
TRBV6-5,TRBJ1-1,TRBD1,once,CASSLGTGGTEAFF,TGTGCCAGCAGTTTGGGGACAGGGGGCACTGAAGCTTTCTTT
TRBV7-3,TRBJ2-5,-,-,CASSDTSSGETQYF,TGTGCCAGCAGCGATACTAGCTCAGGAGAGACCCAGTACTTC
TRBV10-3,TRBJ2-1,TRBD2,-,CAILSMTSGKNEQFF,TGTGCCATCTTGTCAATGACTAGCGGGAAGAATGAGCAGTTCTTC
TRBV6-5,TRBJ1-3,-,once,CASIGLPLSGNTIYF,TGTGCCAGCATCGGTTTGCCTCTCTCTGGAAACACCATATATTTT
TRBV9,TRBJ2-7,-,few,CASSPQDGSYEQYF,TGTGCCAGCAGCCCCCAAGACGGGTCCTACGAGCAGTACTTC
TRBV9,TRBJ2-7,-,once,CASSVDGVASYEQYF,TGTGCCAGCAGCGTAGACGGGGTGGCCTCCTACGAGCAGTACTTC
TRBV7-9,TRBJ1-4,-,-,CASSLDRANEKLFF,TGTGCCAGCAGCTTAGACAGGGCTAATGAAAAACTGTTTTTT